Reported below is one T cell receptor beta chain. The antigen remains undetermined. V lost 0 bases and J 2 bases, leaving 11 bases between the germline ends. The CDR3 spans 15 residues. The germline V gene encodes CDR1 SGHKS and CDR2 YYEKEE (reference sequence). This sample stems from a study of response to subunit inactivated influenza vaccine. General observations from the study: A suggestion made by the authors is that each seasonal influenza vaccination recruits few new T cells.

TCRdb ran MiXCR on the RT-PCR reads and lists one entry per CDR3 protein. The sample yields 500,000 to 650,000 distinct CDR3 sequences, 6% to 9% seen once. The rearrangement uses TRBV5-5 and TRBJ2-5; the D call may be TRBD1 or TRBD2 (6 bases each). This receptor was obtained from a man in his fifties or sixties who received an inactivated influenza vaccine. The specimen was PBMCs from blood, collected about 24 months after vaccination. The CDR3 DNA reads TGTGCCAGCAGCTTGGCGGGGGCGAGTCAAGAGACCCAGTACTTC. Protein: CASSLAGASQETQYF.